The source of this TCR beta chain is a study of Graves' ophthalmopathy and Graves' hyperthyroidism. Across the whole study: If no ophthalmopathy appeared within 18 months of follow-up, hyperthyroidism was termed stable.

RNA served as the template for amplifying TCR beta CDR3 regions. Second-round multiplex PCR came after first-round RT-PCR with HTBI primers. Each CDR3 protein is one row after TCRdb ran MiXCR on the multiplex PCR reads. The repertoire includes about 1.2 million distinct CDR3 sequences, 35% to 40% of them detected once, and 8.5% to 14% sits in the top ten. This clonotype was recorded many times. Its antigen is currently unknown. Study-wide results and limits: Most clonotypes expanded in thyroid above 0.001 frequency were present in blood too. Sensitivity reached about 70% and specificity around 76% when the model predicted ophthalmopathy progression.

The sample taken for sequencing was peripheral blood or thyroid tissue (not recorded which). This sequence was found in an adult man with Graves' hyperthyroidism.

CDR3 amino acids: CSAIDLDHSYEQYF. CDR3 nucleotides: TGCAGTGCTATTGACTTAGACCACTCCTACGAGCAGTACTTC. The chain combines TRBV20-1 with TRBJ2-7, with D uncertain. This CDR3 spans 14 amino acids. V dropped 4 bases and J dropped 0 bases, with 13 bases sitting between them. Per germline, CDR1 DFQATT and CDR2 SNEGSKA (reference sequence).